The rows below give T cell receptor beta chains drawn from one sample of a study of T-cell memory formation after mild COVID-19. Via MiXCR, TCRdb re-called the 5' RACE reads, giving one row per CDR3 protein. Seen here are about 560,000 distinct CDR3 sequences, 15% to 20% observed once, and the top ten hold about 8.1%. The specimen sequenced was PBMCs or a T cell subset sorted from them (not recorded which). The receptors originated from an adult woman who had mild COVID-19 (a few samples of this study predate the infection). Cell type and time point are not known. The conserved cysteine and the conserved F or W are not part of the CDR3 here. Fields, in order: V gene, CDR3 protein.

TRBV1	TSSQERVTGLVSPLH
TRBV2	ASDGQLQETQY
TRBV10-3	AIAQRDSTDTQY
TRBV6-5	ASSRIKTRSAF
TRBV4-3	ASSQDRAGTSGLDTQY
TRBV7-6	ASSLGREGRNEQF
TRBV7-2	ASSLGPLGASATNEKLF
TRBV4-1	ASAQGRSTDTQY
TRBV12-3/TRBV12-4	ASSFGGLAEQY
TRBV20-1	SAGRNSNQPQH
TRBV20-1	SASSLETANTEAF
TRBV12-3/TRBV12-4	ASSLTSGGRRATDTQY
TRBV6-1	ASAKGGDLTEAF
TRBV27	ASSPSGAGWEKLF
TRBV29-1	SVEIGETQY
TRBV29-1	SVEDLGHYNEQF
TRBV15	ATSRDTGTQETQY
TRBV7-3	ASSLTGQVNTGELF
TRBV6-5	ASSYSMRHRGTEAF
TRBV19	ASSIRRGIGNTNQPQH
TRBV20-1	SARSDRGRNQPQH
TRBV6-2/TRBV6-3	ASSYHSAYEQY
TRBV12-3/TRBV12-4	ASSSVGDSSGDTQY
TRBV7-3	ASSSSTGMETQY
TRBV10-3	AIVGGPGTNYGYT
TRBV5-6	ASSFGSGSEKLF
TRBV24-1	ATSDHPGGKVSNTQY
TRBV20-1	SALIRQRLAHEQF
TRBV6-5	ASSSPNLGQEKLF
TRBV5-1	ASSAGQGELNTEAF
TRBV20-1	SARTGLVSNQPQH
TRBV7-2	ASSLGSGSNTEAF
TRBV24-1	ATSDFSTPNTQY
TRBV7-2	ASSSIGGSIISGANVLT
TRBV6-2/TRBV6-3	ATGRNGQETQY
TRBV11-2	ASSPWTFHDTQY
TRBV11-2	ASSLDDRANGYT
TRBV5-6	ASSLFGDEQY
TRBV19	ASQGTSGGAEQF
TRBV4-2	ASSPLAGDSYNEQF
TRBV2	ASRAGTEVGYEQY
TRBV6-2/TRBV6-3	ASSYSFQRNTIY
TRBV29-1	SVEDPQAYREAF
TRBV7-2	ASSSFLGTLYGYT
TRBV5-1	ASSLAYDNEQF
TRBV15	ATSRDLDRRYNEQF
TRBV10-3	AISDEGHYGYT
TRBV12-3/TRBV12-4	ASSHAFWGSGGLQETQY
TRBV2	ASSPLGSGNQPQH
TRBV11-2	ASRVGGLQGTY
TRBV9	ASSPPGAGELF
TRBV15	ATSGYVIRGQGLNYGYT
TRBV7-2	ASSLVGYSGRTYNEQF